Sequencing of this T cell receptor (beta chain) was carried out in a study of Ad26.COV2.S vaccination and SARS-CoV-2 variants. For the study at large: By the intramuscular route, Ad26.COV2.S was given once, or twice 56 days apart. The study's findings and limits: Spike-specific CD8+ and CD4+ T cell responses reportedly showed substantial breadth after vaccination.

The CDR3 is 14 amino acids. Germline CDR1 reads SGHKS; CDR2 reads YYEKEE (reference sequence). The germline V and J ends were trimmed by 5 bases and 6 bases, with 15 bases remaining between them. Comment on this clone: Antigen: not known.

The treatment is: some 20 received Ad26.COV2.S at low or high dose, single or two shots; 5 received placebo; per-sample allocation not given. The study sampled participants on day 63 after the first vaccine or placebo injection. It was an adult aged 18-55 years in Boston who was the donor. This vaccine is an Ad26 vector that expresses the Wuhan-strain SARS-CoV-2 spike. Assay: immunoSEQ multiplex PCR; the TCRdb copy retains only in-frame clones and omits some. The sample holds 380,000 or so clones; 88% are singletons and the top ten take around 6.4%. Specimen: peripheral blood, collected in a trial of Ad26.COV2.S vaccine versus placebo. This TCR derives from a person aged 18-60 years who received the Ad26.COV2.S COVID-19 vaccine or a placebo. V gene TRBV5-5 combines with J gene TRBJ1-5; D gene unclear. In nucleotides, the CDR3 is TGTGCCAGCAGGTTGAGGTTATCGGGTCAGCCCCAGCATTTT. Translating it yields CASRLRLSGQPQHF.